This T cell receptor beta chain derives from a study of blood T cell repertoires in COVID-19. Germline V gene data show CDR1 as MDHEN and CDR2 as SYDVKM. The CDR3 runs 14 residues. The J segment lost 5 bases and the V segment lost 11 bases, leaving 9 bases of the junction unmatched. Data came from immunoSEQ multiplex PCR; TCRdb stores just in-frame clones and leaves some out. The data contain a few hundred thousand clones, 65% to 85% of them singletons. This receptor was taken from a human donor in a cohort sampled during active COVID-19. Specimen: peripheral blood. J is TRBJ2-2 and V is TRBV28; TRBD2 matches at 9 bases. In nucleotides, the CDR3 is TGTGCCGGGGGGCTCAGCGGGAGGACCGGGGAGCTGTTTTTT. This encodes CAGGLSGRTGELFF. The full variable domain, completed using reference TRBV28 and TRBJ2-2, is DVKVTQSSRYLVKRTGEKVFLECVQDMDHENMFWYRQDPGLGLRLIYFSYDVKMKEKGDIPEGYSVSREKKERFSLILESASTNQTSMYLCAGGLSGRTGELFFGEGSRLTVL.